One sample yielded the 27 T cell receptor beta chains listed below, sequenced in a study of graft-versus-host responses after intestinal transplantation. Tissue from the graft was processed to free its intraepithelial and lamina propria lymphocytes. Sequenced by immunoSEQ multiplex PCR; TCRdb stores in-frame clones only, minus some. The profile shows about 60,000 clones, roughly 90% of them singletons. Here the sequenced sample was ileum tissue, taken 350 to 400 days after transplant. The receptor source for this set is a human patient who received an intestinal transplant, so some T cells may come from the graft donor.

For the CDR3, the DNA is TGTGCCACCAGCAGGGGCTTCCCAAACGAGCCCCAGCATTTT. Its translation is CATSRGFPNEPQHF. The genes are TRBV15 and TRBJ1-5; D is unclear. CDR1 and CDR2 from the germline V gene are LNHNV and YYDKDF (reference sequence). The CDR3 is 14 amino acids. Trimming stripped 3 bases from V and 8 bases from J, with 14 bases between.

V usage is TRBV5-1 and J usage is TRBJ1-3; tentative D call: TRBD1 (5 bases). The CDR3 is 16 residues long. Germline CDR1 is SGHRS and CDR2 is YFSETQ. Deletions cut 0 bases from V and 4 bases from J, with 14 bases between. CDR3 in amino acids: CASSLAVWGEGNTIYF. CDR3 coding DNA: TGCGCCAGCAGCTTGGCCGTTTGGGGGGAAGGAAACACCATATATTTT. The variable domain in full, completed from reference TRBV5-1 and TRBJ1-3, reads KAGVTQTPRYLIKTRGQQVTLSCSPISGHRSVSWYQQTPGQGLQFLFEYFSETQRNKGNFPGRFSGRQFSNSRSEMNVSTLELGDSALYLCASSLAVWGEGNTIYFGEGSWLTVV.

The J gene is TRBJ2-7, the V gene TRBV6-1, with 10 positions matching TRBD1. This CDR3 is 15 amino acids long. With V trimmed by 4 bases and J by 0 bases, 3 bases remained unmatched. Germline V gene data show CDR1 as MNHNS and CDR2 as SASEGT. CDR3 sequence reads: CASSVGQGTSYEQYF. CDR3 sequence (DNA): TGTGCCAGCAGTGTGGGACAGGGGACCTCCTACGAGCAGTACTTC.

The J gene is TRBJ2-1, the V gene TRBV2; 9 bases line up with TRBD2. The CDR3 runs 14 residues. Germline V CDR1 and CDR2: SNHLY, FYNNEI. V lost 7 bases to trimming and J lost 6 bases; unmatched junction nucleotides: 7. The CDR3 DNA sequence: TGTGCCAGCACGACTAGCGGCTCCCGCAATGAGCAGTTCTTC. Amino acids: CASTTSGSRNEQFF.

This chain connects TRBV30 to TRBJ2-1, with D unclear. The CDR3 is 12 residues long. Trimming took 5 bases from V and 7 from J, leaving 12 bases between them. Germline V lookup: CDR1 GTSNPN, CDR2 SVGIG (reference sequence). Here the CDR3 reads CAWSDNPNEQFF. Here the CDR3 DNA reads TGTGCCTGGTCCGATAACCCAAATGAGCAGTTCTTC.

This chain uses TRBV27 with TRBJ2-1; D is perhaps TRBD1 (6 bases). This CDR3 is built from 14 residues. Germline V gene lookup returns CDR1 MNHEY and CDR2 SMNVEV (reference sequence). V lost 3 bases and J 13 bases, leaving 19 bases between the germline ends. The CDR3, as DNA: TGTGCCAGCAGTTTTCCGGGACACTCGACAATACAGTTCTTC. Translated, it gives CASSFPGHSTIQFF.

J is TRBJ1-5 and V is TRBV5-6, with D unclear. This CDR3 spans 15 amino acids. The germline V and J ends were trimmed by 0 bases and 1 base, with 8 bases remaining between them. The germline gives CDR1 SGHDT, CDR2 YYEEEE. The CDR3 spells CASSLGRGSNQPQHF. The CDR3 DNA sequence: TGTGCCAGCAGCTTGGGTCGAGGGAGCAATCAGCCCCAGCATTTT.

The genes are TRBV4-1 and TRBJ2-7; the match to TRBD1 covers 9 bases. The J segment lost 0 bases and the V segment lost 1 base, leaving 4 bases of the junction unmatched. This CDR3 contains 16 residues. Germline CDR1 and CDR2: MGHRA and YSYEKL. For the CDR3, the DNA is TGCGCCAGCAGCCAAGGGGACAGGGCCAGCTCCTACGAGCAGTACTTC. Amino acid sequence: CASSQGDRASSYEQYF.

J is TRBJ1-4 and V is TRBV27, with no clear D. Germline assignment: CDR1 MNHEY and CDR2 SMNVEV (reference sequence). The CDR3 is 15 amino acids. V was cut by 2 bases and J by 6 bases, with 13 bases left in between. CDR3 coding DNA: TGTGCCAGCAGTTTACGCACCCCAGCTCATGAAAAACTGTTTTTT. Amino acid sequence: CASSLRTPAHEKLFF.

The V gene is TRBV5-1, the J gene TRBJ2-3; 9 nucleotides line up with TRBD2. CDR1 is SGHRS, CDR2 YFSETQ, per germline. CDR3 length: 15 amino acids. The junction had 1 base not matched to a gene; V was cut back by 0 bases and J by 2 bases. CDR3 in DNA: TGCGCCAGCAGCTTGGGACTAGCGGACACAGATACGCAGTATTTT. This sequence encodes CASSLGLADTDTQYF.

The CDR3 loop is CASSAYRGYEQYF. For the CDR3, the DNA is TGTGCCAGTAGTGCGTACAGGGGTTACGAGCAGTACTTC. The rearrangement joins TRBV19 to TRBJ2-7, with 7 bases fitting TRBD1. The CDR3 extends over 13 amino acids. CDR1 LNHDA and CDR2 SQIVND come from the germline V gene (reference sequence). Trimming cost V 5 bases and J 4 bases; bases outside gene matches: 5.

The chain has TRBV5-6 and TRBJ1-1, with a tentative D call TRBD1 (6 bases). Germline V gives CDR1 SGHDT, CDR2 YYEEEE. V was shortened by 0 bases and J by 0 bases, with 15 bases between the two germline ends. CDR3 length: 17 residues. The CDR3 spells CASSLATTGTMNTEAFF. The DNA of the CDR3 is TGTGCCAGCAGCTTGGCCACTACAGGGACCATGAACACTGAAGCTTTCTTT.

The V and J genes are TRBV10-1 and TRBJ2-5; the D call may be TRBD1 or TRBD2 (5 bases each). CDR3 length equals 15 residues. Trimming left V 1 base short and J 2 bases short, with 11 bases between. Germline lookup yields CDR1 WNHNN and CDR2 SYGVQD (reference sequence). The CDR3 spells CASSEYGAAQETQYF. The CDR3 bases are TGCGCCAGCAGTGAGTACGGGGCAGCTCAAGAGACCCAGTACTTC.

The chain links TRBV27 to TRBJ2-3; 7 bases agree with TRBD2. The trim removed 2 bases at V and 4 bases at J, leaving 6 bases unmatched. The germline CDR1 and CDR2 sequences are MNHEY and SMNVEV (reference sequence). This CDR3 has 15 residues. The CDR3 bases are TGTGCCAGCAGTTTAGCGGGAGCGGAGGCAGATACGCAGTATTTT. Protein product: CASSLAGAEADTQYF.

This clone was found a few times. The rearrangement joins TRBV9 to TRBJ1-1; 10 bases line up with TRBD1. Germline loops: CDR1 SGDLS, CDR2 YYNGEE. The CDR3 is 15 residues long. J gave up 6 bases and V 0 bases, and 5 bases lay outside the gene matches. The CDR3, as DNA: TGTGCCAGCAGCGTAGCGGGACAGGGGTGGGCTGAAGCTTTCTTT. Translation gives CASSVAGQGWAEAFF.

This clone was detected only once. The chain employs TRBV19 and TRBJ1-5, with D perhaps TRBD1 (5 bases). Germline CDR1 is LNHDA and CDR2 is SQIVND (reference sequence). The V and J ends lost 4 bases and 7 bases respectively, with 14 bases between them. The CDR3 sequence is 14 residues long. CDR3 sequence reads: CASSREGQRQPQHF. The CDR3 nucleotides read TGTGCCAGTAGTAGGGAGGGGCAGCGGCAGCCCCAGCATTTT.

This chain connects TRBV5-4 to TRBJ2-3, with TRBD2 identical over 8 bases. Germline V gene sequence: CDR1 SGHNT, CDR2 YYREEE (reference sequence). CDR3 length: 13 residues. With 2 bases clipped from V and 8 bases from J, the junction kept 4 bases outside the gene matches. CDR3 sequence (DNA): TGTGCCAGCAGCTTAGCGGGGGCAGGTACGCAGTATTTT. It encodes CASSLAGAGTQYF. Using reference TRBV5-4 and TRBJ2-3 for the parts outside the CDR3, the full variable domain is ETGVTQSPTHLIKTRGQQVTLRCSSQSGHNTVSWYQQALGQGPQFIFQYYREEENGRGNFPPRFSGLQFPNYSSELNVNALELDDSALYLCASSLAGAGTQYFGPGTRLTVL.

This chain joins TRBV25-1 and TRBJ1-4; D unclear. This CDR3 comprises 17 residues. The germline gives CDR1 MGHDK, CDR2 SYGVNS. V was shortened by 0 bases and J by 2 bases, with 13 bases between the two germline ends. CDR3 bases: TGTGCCAGCAGTGAATACCCCGGCCAGGCTACTAATGAAAAACTGTTTTTT. Residues: CASSEYPGQATNEKLFF.

This chain links TRBV7-9 with TRBJ2-5, with TRBD2 as a possible D gene (6 bases). CDR1 and CDR2 (germline): SEHNR, FQNEAQ (reference sequence). CDR3 length: 15 residues. Trimming removed 0 bases from V and 3 bases from J, with 11 bases in between. The CDR3 region is CASSLAEGEKETQYF. CDR3 nucleotide sequence: TGTGCCAGCAGCTTAGCGGAGGGCGAAAAAGAGACCCAGTACTTC. Supplemented by reference TRBV7-9 and TRBJ2-5, the full variable domain reads DTGVSQNPRHKITKRGQNVTFRCDPISEHNRLYWYRQTLGQGPEFLTYFQNEAQLEKSRLLSDRFSAERPKGSFSTLEIQRTEQGDSAMYLCASSLAEGEKETQYFGPGTRLLVL.

J is TRBJ2-7 and V is TRBV6-1; TRBD2 might be the D (5 bases). V was cut by 1 base and J by 2 bases, with 9 bases left in between. CDR3 length: 14 residues. Germline lookup yields CDR1 MNHNS and CDR2 SASEGT. In nucleotides, the CDR3 is TGTGCCAGCAGTGAAGGAGGGATGGCCTACGAGCAGTACTTC. This codes for CASSEGGMAYEQYF.

Comments on this clone: The junction shows a germline mismatch at one end, possibly a read error. The chain recombines TRBV19 with TRBJ1-1; a possible D gene is TRBD1 (6 bases). The CDR3 has 13 residues. Germline V gene data show CDR1 as LNHDA and CDR2 as SQIVND (reference sequence). The CDR3 coding sequence is TGTACCAGTACCCTCCCAGGGGCAACTGAAGCTTTCTTT. Its translation is CTSTLPGATEAFF. Full variable domain (missing parts from reference TRBV19 and TRBJ1-1): DGGITQSPKYLFRKEGQNVTLSCEQNLNHDAMYWYRQDPGQGLRLIYYSQIVNDFQKGDIAEGYSVSREKKESFPLTVTSAQKNPTAFYLCTSTLPGATEAFFGQGTRLTVV.

V is TRBV28 and J is TRBJ1-1; D unresolved. V was trimmed by 1 base and J by 3 bases, leaving 6 bases between them. The CDR3 covers 13 residues. The germline V gene has CDR1 MDHEN and CDR2 SYDVKM. CDR3 coding DNA: TGTGCCAGCAGTTTATTACGTTACACTGAAGCTTTCTTT. Translating gives CASSLLRYTEAFF.

This clone was detected once. The rearrangement uses TRBV21-1 and TRBJ1-2; TRBD1, the D gene given by the table, was not confirmed from the DNA. TRBV21-1 is termed a pseudogene. The CDR3 runs 12 residues. This CDR3 reads CASMGTGYGYTF. CDR3 sequence (DNA): TGTGCCAGCATGGGAACAGGGTATGGCTACACCTTC.

The J gene is TRBJ2-7, the V gene TRBV11-2; 8 nucleotides match TRBD1. The CDR3 runs to 16 residues. Unmatched junction bases numbered 11, after V lost 5 bases and J lost 2 bases. Germline CDR1 and CDR2: SGHAT and FQNNGV. CDR3 amino acids: CASSHPLRDRPYEQYF. The CDR3 DNA reads TGTGCCAGCAGCCACCCCTTAAGGGACAGGCCCTACGAGCAGTACTTC.

The count of this clone is one. This chain connects TRBV14 to TRBJ2-3; D possibly corresponds to TRBD2 (6 bases). V lost 2 bases to trimming and J lost 6 bases, with 15 bases between them. The CDR3 sequence is 15 residues long. Germline V lookup: CDR1 SGHDN, CDR2 FVKESK. As DNA, the CDR3 is TGTGCCAGCAGCCAATCTGGGGTCGCGGGGGATACGCAGTATTTT. Its translation: CASSQSGVAGDTQYF.

This chain uses TRBV2 with TRBJ2-5; D unclear. The CDR3 contains 14 residues. Germline CDR1 and CDR2: SNHLY and FYNNEI. The V gene lost 3 bases and the J gene lost 5 bases, with 13 bases spanning the gap. The CDR3: CASSEMGKGETQYF. The CDR3 DNA reads as TGTGCCAGCAGTGAGATGGGTAAAGGGGAGACCCAGTACTTC.

This chain uses TRBV4-1 with TRBJ2-7; D perhaps matches TRBD1 (6 bases). Germline V gives CDR1 MGHRA, CDR2 YSYEKL. This CDR3 region has 15 residues. V was shortened by 4 bases and J by 3 bases, with 16 bases between the two germline ends. The CDR3 spells CASSPPGQTYYEQYF. The CDR3 nucleotides read TGCGCCAGCAGCCCGCCGGGACAAACATACTACGAGCAGTACTTC.